The 27 T cell receptor beta chains reported below all come from one sample, sequenced in a study of blood T cell repertoires in COVID-19. Assay: immunoSEQ multiplex PCR; the TCRdb copy retains only in-frame clones and omits some. Among fewer than 500,000 clones listed, roughly nine tenths were seen once. Sequencing was performed on PBMCs or T cells enriched from blood (not recorded which). The receptors come from a woman between 18 and 29 years old who had recovered from COVID-19.

This clone turned up a few times. The gene calls are TRBV10-1 and TRBJ1-6; TRBD1 aligns across 7 bases. Germline V gives CDR1 WNHNN, CDR2 SYGVQD (reference sequence). The CDR3 contains 21 residues. V lost 9 bases, J lost 3 bases, and 26 bases stayed unmatched. CDR3 sequence reads: CARLNHNPGQWVKVYNSPLHF. The CDR3 DNA follows: TGCGCCAGACTAAACCATAACCCGGGACAGTGGGTAAAGGTCTATAATTCACCCCTCCACTTT.

J is TRBJ2-5 and V is TRBV30; possible D gene TRBD2, 6 bases. This CDR3 has 14 amino acids. CDR1 is GTSNPN, CDR2 SVGIG, per germline (reference sequence). V was shortened by 0 bases and J by 9 bases, with 17 bases between the two germline ends. DNA of the CDR3: TGTGCCTGGAGTGTACTGATCCCCTCGGGGGCCCAGTACTTC. This translates into CAWSVLIPSGAQYF. Combining the CDR3 with reference TRBV30 and TRBJ2-5 gives the whole variable domain SQTIHQWPATLVQPVGSPLSLECTVEGTSNPNLYWYRQAAGRGLQLLFYSVGIGQISSEVPQNLSASRPQDRQFILSSKKLLLSDSGFYLCAWSVLIPSGAQYFGPGTRLLVL.

The J gene is TRBJ1-5, the V gene TRBV5-1, with D possibly being TRBD1 (5 bases). Germline CDR1 and CDR2: SGHRS and YFSETQ. V was pared by 0 bases and J by 3 bases, with 13 bases between. The CDR3 extends over 16 amino acids. The CDR3 loop is CASSLDGRDFNQPQHF. CDR3 sequence (DNA): TGCGCCAGCAGCTTGGATGGCAGGGACTTCAATCAGCCCCAGCATTTT. Full variable domain (rest looked up from reference TRBV5-1 and TRBJ1-5): KAGVTQTPRYLIKTRGQQVTLSCSPISGHRSVSWYQQTPGQGLQFLFEYFSETQRNKGNFPGRFSGRQFSNSRSEMNVSTLELGDSALYLCASSLDGRDFNQPQHFGDGTRLSIL.

The V gene is TRBV2, the J gene TRBJ1-2; 8 bases agree with TRBD1. Germline V lookup: CDR1 SNHLY, CDR2 FYNNEI. This CDR3 spans 14 amino acids. V gave up 4 bases and J gave up 4 bases; unmatched junction bases: 5. The CDR3 sequence is CASSADRESYGYTF. The CDR3 DNA follows: TGTGCCAGCAGTGCGGACAGGGAATCCTATGGCTACACCTTC.

The chain employs TRBV3-1 (or the pseudogene TRBV3-2) and TRBJ2-1, with 7 bases lining up with TRBD1. Losses at the gene ends were 0 bases for V and 4 bases for J; bases not matched to a gene: 6. In germline, CDR1 is LGHDT, CDR2 YNNKEL (reference sequence). The CDR3 runs 16 residues. CDR3 region: CASSQEVDRLYNEQFF. The CDR3, as DNA: TGTGCCAGCAGCCAAGAGGTGGACAGGCTGTACAATGAGCAGTTCTTC.

The chain joins TRBV7-9 to TRBJ1-2; 8 bases fit TRBD1. The CDR3 consists of 14 residues. V lost 4 bases to trimming and J lost 6 bases; unmatched junction nucleotides: 7. Germline CDR1 reads SEHNR; CDR2 reads FQNEAQ (reference sequence). CDR3 protein: CASSSSQGADGYTF. The CDR3 nucleotides are TGTGCCAGCAGCTCATCCCAGGGGGCAGATGGCTACACCTTC.

This rearrangement joins TRBV2 to TRBJ1-2, with 10 nucleotides matching TRBD1. This CDR3 is built from 14 residues. The germline V gene encodes CDR1 SNHLY and CDR2 FYNNEI. V shed 6 bases and J 8 bases; nucleotides not matched to a gene: 9. The CDR3 coding sequence is TGTGCCAGCAGCCTCAGAGGGACAGGGGAAGGCTACACCTTC. Translation: CASSLRGTGEGYTF.

There are a few counts of this clone. This chain links TRBV5-4 with TRBJ1-3, with D possibly being TRBD1 (5 bases). V was pared by 3 bases and J by 8 bases, with 21 bases between. Germline V gene lookup returns CDR1 SGHNT and CDR2 YYREEE (reference sequence). The CDR3 consists of 16 residues. The CDR3: CASSSPQAGQLDTIYF. The CDR3, as DNA: TGTGCCAGCAGCTCGCCGCAGGCAGGGCAATTGGACACCATATATTTT.

This chain uses TRBV6-5 with TRBJ2-5; TRBD2 matches 8 bases. With 7 bases clipped from V and 5 bases from J, the junction kept 6 bases outside the gene matches. This CDR3 has 13 amino acids. The V gene's germline CDR1 is MNHEY and CDR2 SVGAGI. The CDR3 DNA sequence: TGTGCCAGCACCCTCCCGGGGGGGGAGACCCAGTACTTC. Translating gives CASTLPGGETQYF.

The sample holds a few counts of this clone. The gene calls are TRBV2 and TRBJ2-1, with TRBD2 as a possible D gene (7 bases). CDR1 is SNHLY and CDR2 is FYNNEI in the germline V gene. The CDR3 has 14 residues. V lost 6 bases to trimming and J lost 4 bases, with 13 bases between them. CDR3 bases: TGTGCCAGCAGAGCCGGGGGGCCTTACAATGAGCAGTTCTTC. Its protein is CASRAGGPYNEQFF.

This chain connects TRBV19 to TRBJ1-1; TRBD1 matches 10 bases. The CDR3 extends over 18 amino acids. From germline, CDR1 is LNHDA and CDR2 SQIVND (reference sequence). The ends lost 1 base at V and 1 base at J; junction bases unmatched: 9. The CDR3 region has the DNA TGTGCCAGTAGTATAGCGACAGGGGGCGTAGGGAGGAACACTGAAGCTTTCTTT. This sequence encodes CASSIATGGVGRNTEAFF. The whole variable domain, filled in from reference TRBV19 and TRBJ1-1, reads DGGITQSPKYLFRKEGQNVTLSCEQNLNHDAMYWYRQDPGQGLRLIYYSQIVNDFQKGDIAEGYSVSREKKESFPLTVTSAQKNPTAFYLCASSIATGGVGRNTEAFFGQGTRLTVV.

J is TRBJ2-3 and V is TRBV4-2, with TRBD2 matching 8 bases. The CDR3 totals 18 residues. The germline gives CDR1 LGHNA, CDR2 YNFKEQ. Trimming cost V 8 bases and J 0 bases; bases outside gene matches: 16. This CDR3 is CASGLGRVSGGSTDTQYF. CDR3 in DNA: TGTGCCAGCGGACTAGGGAGAGTCAGCGGGGGAAGCACAGATACGCAGTATTTT.

The V call is TRBV19, the J call TRBJ1-5; TRBD1 might be the D (6 bases). The CDR3 extends over 14 amino acids. The ends were cut back, 7 bases at V and 2 bases at J, with 12 bases in the middle. Looked up from germline, CDR1 is LNHDA and CDR2 is SQIVND (reference sequence). The CDR3 coding sequence is TGTGCCAGTAATAGACAGGATGGCAATCAGCCCCAGCATTTT. Its protein product is CASNRQDGNQPQHF.

The rearrangement uses TRBV9 and TRBJ1-5; weak D call: TRBD1 (6 bases). Germline values: CDR1 SGDLS, CDR2 YYNGEE. The ends were cut back, 4 bases at V and 7 bases at J, with 18 bases in the middle. CDR3 length: 15 amino acids. The CDR3 coding sequence is TGTGCCAGCAGCCCCCAAGACAGGTTGGACCAGCCCCAGCATTTT. Translating it yields CASSPQDRLDQPQHF.

This clone has just a few counts. The genes are TRBV5-1 and TRBJ1-1; TRBD1 agrees at 9 bases. CDR1 and CDR2 (germline): SGHRS, YFSETQ. The ends lost 0 bases at V and 4 bases at J; junction bases unmatched: 7. This CDR3 contains 16 residues. The CDR3 DNA reads TGCGCCAGCAGCTTGGGAGGGACAGGGTACGGCACTGAAGCTTTCTTT. This codes for CASSLGGTGYGTEAFF.

CDR3 residues: CASRPAGDTEAFF. For the CDR3, the DNA is TGTGCCAGCAGACCGGCGGGAGACACTGAAGCTTTCTTT. This rearrangement joins TRBV2 to TRBJ1-1; unclear D gene. This CDR3 has 13 residues. Trimming shortened V by 6 bases and J by 3 bases, and 11 bases separated the two germline ends. CDR1 and CDR2 from the germline V gene are SNHLY and FYNNEI.

The rearrangement links TRBV30 to TRBJ1-1; a weak D match, TRBD1 (5 bases). This CDR3 region has 14 residues. Germline CDR1 and CDR2: GTSNPN and SVGIG (reference sequence). Trimming left V 1 base short and J 6 bases short, with 15 bases between. Here the CDR3 DNA reads TGTGCCTGGAGTGCCGACCCCCAGGGCTCTGAAGCTTTCTTT. As protein: CAWSADPQGSEAFF.

The V gene is TRBV10-3, the J gene TRBJ2-1, with no clear D. The CDR3 length is 11 residues. Trimming took 3 bases from V and 7 from J, leaving 4 bases between them. Germline CDR1 ENHRY, CDR2 SYGVKD. CDR3 in amino acids: CAISDRNEQFF. CDR3 nucleotides: TGTGCCATCAGTGACCGGAATGAGCAGTTCTTC.

The rearrangement uses TRBV5-1 and TRBJ2-1, with D possibly matching TRBD1 (6 bases). The CDR3 loop spans 16 amino acids. The V gene lost 0 bases and the J gene lost 0 bases, with 10 bases spanning the gap. Germline loops: CDR1 SGHRS, CDR2 YFSETQ. The CDR3 DNA sequence: TGCGCCAGCAGCTTGGCCCAGGGGAGCTCCTACAATGAGCAGTTCTTC. Its protein is CASSLAQGSSYNEQFF. The variable domain in full, with the rest retrieved from reference TRBV5-1 and TRBJ2-1, is KAGVTQTPRYLIKTRGQQVTLSCSPISGHRSVSWYQQTPGQGLQFLFEYFSETQRNKGNFPGRFSGRQFSNSRSEMNVSTLELGDSALYLCASSLAQGSSYNEQFFGPGTRLTVL.

The chain uses TRBV12-3 or TRBV12-4 and TRBJ1-2, with a tentative D call TRBD1 (5 bases). Deletions cut 6 bases from V and 7 bases from J, with 15 bases between. This CDR3 region has 13 residues. The CDR3: CASSFRSGFGYTF. The DNA for the CDR3 is TGTGCCAGCAGCTTCAGATCAGGGTTTGGCTACACCTTC.

DNA of the CDR3: TGTGCCAGCTCACCGATGACAGCTGGAAACACCATATATTTT. This encodes CASSPMTAGNTIYF. The chain uses TRBV18 and TRBJ1-3; possibly TRBD1 for D (5 bases). Trimming stripped 3 bases from V and 2 bases from J, with 8 bases between. The CDR3 consists of 14 residues. The germline V gene encodes CDR1 KGHSH and CDR2 LQKENI.

The chain is built from TRBV30 and TRBJ1-2, with D maybe TRBD1 (5 bases). In germline, CDR1 is GTSNPN, CDR2 SVGIG (reference sequence). The CDR3 is made up of 13 amino acids. V gave up 5 bases and J gave up 4 bases, with 14 bases separating them. CDR3 amino acids: CAWAPGEFYGYTF. The CDR3 DNA follows: TGTGCCTGGGCCCCGGGGGAATTCTATGGCTACACCTTC.

This clone was seen just once. J is TRBJ1-2 and V is TRBV10-1; 8 bases fit TRBD1. CDR3 size: 14 residues. With V trimmed by 7 bases and J by 4 bases, 8 bases remained unmatched. Germline CDR1 is WNHNN and CDR2 is SYGVQD (reference sequence). The CDR3, as DNA: TGCGCCAGCAACGGACAGGGTGAGAGCTATGGCTACACCTTC. This sequence encodes CASNGQGESYGYTF.

V is TRBV19 and J is TRBJ1-4; 7 positions agree with TRBD1. The J segment lost 4 bases and the V segment lost 8 bases, leaving 7 bases of the junction unmatched. The CDR3 length is 14 residues. Germline CDR1 LNHDA, CDR2 SQIVND (reference sequence). The DNA of the CDR3 is TGTGCCAGTGATACCGGGACAGTTAATGAAAAACTGTTTTTT. Translation gives CASDTGTVNEKLFF.

The V call is TRBV9, the J call TRBJ1-1; TRBD1 matches 8 bases. V shed 0 bases and J 3 bases; nucleotides not matched to a gene: 7. This CDR3 is 16 amino acids long. From germline, CDR1 is SGDLS and CDR2 YYNGEE. The CDR3 is CASSVAVDRGDTEAFF. The CDR3 DNA sequence: TGTGCCAGCAGCGTAGCCGTTGACAGGGGAGACACTGAAGCTTTCTTT.

The chain links TRBV2 to TRBJ1-2; perhaps TRBD1 as D (5 bases). The CDR3 loop spans 13 amino acids. V lost 7 bases to trimming and J lost 5 bases, with 14 bases between them. The germline CDR1 and CDR2 sequences are SNHLY and FYNNEI. The CDR3 is CASMSDSTYGYTF. As DNA, the CDR3 is TGTGCCAGCATGTCAGACAGTACTTATGGCTACACCTTC.

This clone was seen just once. The V call is TRBV4-1, the J call TRBJ1-5, with 9 bases fitting TRBD1. The CDR3 has 15 amino acids. Germline CDR1 reads MGHRA; CDR2 reads YSYEKL. Trimming took 0 bases from V and 6 from J; bases not matched to a gene: 3. CDR3 loop: CASSQDGGQGQPQHF. CDR3 DNA: TGCGCCAGCAGCCAAGATGGGGGACAGGGTCAGCCCCAGCATTTT.